These 15 T cell receptor beta chains were sequenced from one sample in a study of CD8+ T cells in alopecia areata. After isolation, RNA underwent reverse transcription to generate cDNA as the sequencing template. Clones were sequenced by immunoSEQ multiplex PCR, and TCRdb holds only the in-frame ones, with some missing. The sample carries around 120,000 clones, roughly 68% recorded once. The sample comprised CD4+ T cells sorted from blood. The receptors shown here come from a human donor in good health.

V usage is TRBV29-1 and J usage is TRBJ1-1, with TRBD1 as a possible D gene (5 bases). Germline loops: CDR1 SQVTM, CDR2 ANQGSEA. With 7 bases removed from V and 4 bases from J, the gap between germline ends came to 13 bases. The CDR3 spans 12 residues. Here the CDR3 reads CSGRQGATEAFF. The CDR3 nucleotides read TGCAGCGGCCGCCAGGGAGCCACTGAAGCTTTCTTT.

The gene calls are TRBV5-6 and TRBJ1-1, with D hard to call. Germline V gives CDR1 SGHDT, CDR2 YYEEEE. With 1 base removed from V and 6 bases from J, the gap between germline ends came to 13 bases. The CDR3 has 14 residues. The CDR3 nucleotides are TGTGCCAGCAGCTTGCTGTCCGGGAGCGCTGAAGCTTTCTTT. The encoded protein is CASSLLSGSAEAFF.

This clone occurred once. At one end the junction does not follow the germline gene, possibly because of a read error. The chain recombines TRBV2 with TRBJ1-4; no reliable D call. CDR3 length: 11 amino acids. Germline CDR1 and CDR2: SNHLY and FYNNEI. The CDR3 nucleotides are TGTGCCAGCAGTGAAGGTACCGCCGCCAGTTTT. Protein sequence: CASSEGTAASF.

J is TRBJ1-5 and V is TRBV2; 9 bases fit TRBD1. CDR3 length: 15 residues. From germline, CDR1 is SNHLY and CDR2 FYNNEI. With V trimmed by 7 bases and J by 6 bases, 10 bases remained unmatched. The CDR3 spells CASTIGDRVSQPQHF. The CDR3 DNA reads TGTGCCAGCACGATCGGGGACAGGGTGAGTCAGCCCCAGCATTTT.

This clone has more than one count but fewer than ten. The rearrangement links TRBV11-2 to TRBJ2-1; 8 bases match TRBD2. The CDR3 consists of 12 residues. Germline V CDR1 and CDR2: SGHAT, FQNNGV. Trimming removed 5 bases from V and 8 bases from J; junction bases left unmatched: 2. The CDR3 reads CASSAGGHEQFF. The CDR3 coding sequence is TGTGCCAGCAGCGCGGGGGGTCATGAGCAGTTCTTC.

CDR3 nucleotide sequence: TGCGCCAGCGGCCCTCGGACTAGGGCGGGGGAGACCCAGTACTTC. Translated, it gives CASGPRTRAGETQYF. The V and J genes are TRBV5-1 and TRBJ2-5; 7 nucleotides match TRBD2. Looked up from germline, CDR1 is SGHRS and CDR2 is YFSETQ. There are 15 residues in the CDR3. Trimming took 7 bases from V and 5 from J; bases not matched to a gene: 14. Complete variable domain (other parts from reference TRBV5-1 and TRBJ2-5): KAGVTQTPRYLIKTRGQQVTLSCSPISGHRSVSWYQQTPGQGLQFLFEYFSETQRNKGNFPGRFSGRQFSNSRSEMNVSTLELGDSALYLCASGPRTRAGETQYFGPGTRLLVL.

The count of this clone is one. The V and J genes are TRBV4-1 and TRBJ1-2; D gene ambiguous. The CDR3 consists of 11 residues. Per germline, CDR1 MGHRA and CDR2 YSYEKL. V was pared by 2 bases and J by 13 bases, with 11 bases between. This chain's CDR3 is CASSQLRSLTF. CDR3 coding DNA: TGCGCCAGCAGCCAACTTAGGTCTCTCACCTTC.

This clone was seen a single time. The V and J genes are TRBV30 and TRBJ2-1; TRBD1 might be the D (5 bases). The CDR3 runs 14 residues. Looked up from germline, CDR1 is GTSNPN and CDR2 is SVGIG (reference sequence). V gave up 4 bases and J gave up 8 bases, with 18 bases separating them. The CDR3 DNA reads as TGTGCCTGGACCGACGAGATGGGGCGTTATGAGCAGTTCTTC. Translated, it gives CAWTDEMGRYEQFF.

The J gene is TRBJ1-6, the V gene TRBV7-2, with D maybe TRBD1 (6 bases). V lost 3 bases to trimming and J lost 6 bases, with 6 bases between them. Germline CDR1 and CDR2: SGHTA and FQGNSA. The length of the CDR3 is 13 residues. The CDR3 DNA reads as TGTGCCAGCAGCTTGGACAGTAATTCACCCCTCCACTTT. Amino acids: CASSLDSNSPLHF.

J is TRBJ2-3 and V is TRBV29-1; unclear D gene. Germline V gene sequence: CDR1 SQVTM, CDR2 ANQGSEA. The V end was cut by 6 bases, the J end by 2 bases, with 9 bases between. The CDR3 is made up of 12 amino acids. CDR3 amino acids: CSVGRITDTQYF. DNA of the CDR3: TGCAGCGTCGGACGGATCACAGATACGCAGTATTTT.

This chain links TRBV15 with TRBJ2-5, with TRBD2 matching 13 bases. V dropped 0 bases and J dropped 0; count of bases not matched to a gene: 4. CDR3 length: 18 amino acids. Germline values: CDR1 LNHNV, CDR2 YYDKDF (reference sequence). DNA for the CDR3: TGTGCCACCAGCAGAGATCCGGGACTAGCGGGGTACCAAGAGACCCAGTACTTC. It is translated as CATSRDPGLAGYQETQYF. The full variable domain, completed using reference TRBV15 and TRBJ2-5, is DAMVIQNPRYQVTQFGKPVTLSCSQTLNHNVMYWYQQKSSQAPKLLFHYYDKDFNNEADTPDNFQSRRPNTSFCFLDIRSPGLGDTAMYLCATSRDPGLAGYQETQYFGPGTRLLVL.

J is TRBJ1-6 and V is TRBV5-6; 7 bases agree with TRBD1. Unmatched junction bases numbered 2, after V lost 5 bases and J lost 6 bases. Germline CDR1 is SGHDT and CDR2 is YYEEEE. There are 13 residues in the CDR3. CDR3 nucleotide sequence: TGTGCCAGCAGGTACAGGGGTAATTCACCCCTCCACTTT. Translated, it gives CASRYRGNSPLHF.

V is TRBV5-1 and J is TRBJ1-1; D is unresolved. CDR1 and CDR2 (germline): SGHRS, YFSETQ. The CDR3 consists of 13 residues. V was clipped by 0 bases and J by 4 bases, with 7 bases between them. The CDR3 is CASSLALTTEAFF. CDR3 nucleotides: TGCGCCAGCAGCTTGGCACTGACCACTGAAGCTTTCTTT.

This sequence joins TRBV29-1 and TRBJ1-2; possibly TRBD1 for D (5 bases). V lost 2 bases to trimming and J lost 7 bases, with 17 bases between them. In germline, CDR1 is SQVTM, CDR2 ANQGSEA. The CDR3 extends over 14 amino acids. CDR3: CSVEFTRFQGGYTF. CDR3 coding DNA: TGCAGCGTTGAATTTACACGCTTTCAGGGTGGCTACACCTTC. The full variable domain, rest sourced from reference TRBV29-1 and TRBJ1-2, is SAVISQKPSRDICQRGTSLTIQCQVDSQVTMMFWYRQQPGQSLTLIATANQGSEATYESGFVIDKFPISRPNLTFSTLTVSNMSPEDSSIYLCSVEFTRFQGGYTFGSGTRLTVV.

The chain is built from TRBV25-1 and TRBJ2-7; 10 bases align to TRBD1. V dropped 5 bases and J dropped 2; count of bases not matched to a gene: 3. This CDR3 is 14 amino acids long. Germline V gene lookup returns CDR1 MGHDK and CDR2 SYGVNS. The CDR3 protein is CASSLGQGAYEQYF. The CDR3 nucleotides read TGTGCCAGCAGTCTCGGACAGGGGGCCTACGAGCAGTACTTC.